This T cell receptor (beta chain) was captured by sequencing in a study of blood T cell repertoires in COVID-19. For the study at large: COVID-19 samples, acute and convalescent, were from the United States, Italy and Spain. Sample material is recorded as cDNA or gDNA derived from T cells, B-cell-depleted T cells, or PBMCs.

Original methodology: Scientists estimated how many nucleated cells there were by amplifying reference gene primers. Libraries were prepared by immunoSEQ multiplex PCR; TCRdb keeps only in-frame clonotypes and omits some of them. V, J and clone size are those of that table, while D and trimming were read from the DNA. The sample shows about 58,000 clones, about nine tenths of them seen only once. This CDR3 contains 14 residues. V shed 3 bases and J 2 bases; nucleotides not matched to a gene: 2. The V gene's germline CDR1 is DFQATT and CDR2 SNEGSKA (reference sequence). This receptor was taken from a woman in her fifties or sixties with active COVID-19. Sequenced material: peripheral blood. The chain employs TRBV20-1 and TRBJ2-3; TRBD2 matches 10 bases. The CDR3 coding sequence is TGCAGTGCTAGTAGCGGGGGGTTCACAGATACGCAGTATTTT. Protein product: CSASSGGFTDTQYF.